The 18 T cell receptor beta chains listed next were all sequenced from one sample in a study of blood T cell repertoires in COVID-19. Profiling relied on immunoSEQ multiplex PCR, and the TCRdb table lists in-frame clones only, not all of them. The data contain around 60,000 clones, 72% of them singletons. Sequenced: peripheral blood. The receptors were gathered from a woman aged 65 to 85 with COVID-19, enrolled during active disease.

The chain couples TRBV5-5 to TRBJ2-4, with 16 nucleotides matching TRBD2. The CDR3 runs 18 residues. Germline CDR1 is SGHKS and CDR2 is YYEKEE (reference sequence). J was trimmed by 0 bases and V by 4 bases; bases with no gene match: 4. CDR3 DNA: TGTGCCAGCAGCAAGGGACTAGCGGGGGGGTTAGCCAAAAACATTCAGTACTTC. It codes for CASSKGLAGGLAKNIQYF.

This clone occurred a few times. The V and J genes are TRBV27 and TRBJ1-2; TRBD1 might be the D (6 bases). Trimming shortened V by 7 bases and J by 8 bases, and 23 bases separated the two germline ends. Germline CDR1 and CDR2: MNHEY and SMNVEV (reference sequence). The CDR3 has 15 residues. The CDR3 DNA reads as TGTGCCAGCACCAAACGGGACACGGGAACGGGAGGCTACACCTTC. It yields the protein CASTKRDTGTGGYTF.

A few counts support this clone. This sample includes further DNA sequences coding for the same CDR3. The chain combines TRBV9 with TRBJ1-3, with D unclear. The CDR3 contains 15 residues. CDR1 is SGDLS and CDR2 is YYNGEE in the germline V gene. The germline V and J ends were trimmed by 0 bases and 2 bases, with 9 bases remaining between them. As DNA, the CDR3 is TGTGCCAGCAGCGTAGCAGCAGGTGCTGGAAACACCATATATTTT. Amino acid sequence: CASSVAAGAGNTIYF.

V usage is TRBV5-1 and J usage is TRBJ1-2; the match to TRBD1 covers 7 bases. V gave up 3 bases and J gave up 8 bases; unmatched junction bases: 10. The CDR3 is 14 amino acids. Germline CDR1 and CDR2: SGHRS and YFSETQ. CDR3 coding DNA: TGCGCCAGCAGCTGGGGAGACAGGGTTGGAGGCTACACCTTC. Protein product: CASSWGDRVGGYTF. The full variable domain, completed using reference TRBV5-1 and TRBJ1-2, is KAGVTQTPRYLIKTRGQQVTLSCSPISGHRSVSWYQQTPGQGLQFLFEYFSETQRNKGNFPGRFSGRQFSNSRSEMNVSTLELGDSALYLCASSWGDRVGGYTFGSGTRLTVV.

V usage is TRBV12-5 and J usage is TRBJ2-3; 11 bases are shared with TRBD1. The CDR3 is 16 residues long. Germline lookup yields CDR1 LGHNT and CDR2 FRNRAP. The J segment lost 4 bases and the V segment lost 2 bases, leaving 5 bases of the junction unmatched. CDR3 DNA sequence: TGTGCTAGTGGTTTGACAAGGACAGGGGGCGCAGATACGCAGTATTTT. Protein sequence: CASGLTRTGGADTQYF.

Comments on this clone: The junction differs from germline at one of its ends, possibly a read error. As DNA, the CDR3 is TGTGCCAGCACCCTCACGGGTAGCGGGATTCCGATTCCTTTC. This codes for CASTLTGSGIPIPF. The chain is built from TRBV6-5 and TRBJ2-7, with 8 bases fitting TRBD2. The CDR3 has 14 residues. The germline CDR1 and CDR2 sequences are MNHEY and SVGAGI.

Note on this clone: The junction differs from germline at one of its ends, possibly a read error. J is TRBJ2-2 and V is TRBV6-1; 7 bases align to TRBD1. Germline V CDR1 and CDR2: MNHNS, SASEGT. The CDR3 is 15 amino acids. CDR3 protein: CASNERGPRTGELFF. In DNA form, the CDR3 reads TGTGCCAGCAATGAAAGGGGGCCCCGAACCGGGGAGCTGTTTTTT.

This clone was counted many times. V usage is TRBV7-9 and J usage is TRBJ2-1, with 7 bases aligning to TRBD2. The CDR3 runs 15 residues. The V gene end was trimmed by 5 bases and the J gene end by 3 bases; junction bases not matched to a gene: 7. Per the germline V gene, CDR1 is SEHNR and CDR2 is FQNEAQ (reference sequence). CDR3 bases: TGTGCCAGCAGCGCAGGGAGGGCCCGCTACAATGAGCAGTTCTTC. It specifies CASSAGRARYNEQFF.

The J gene is TRBJ2-7, the V gene TRBV4-3, with D possibly TRBD1 on 6 matching bases. Germline CDR1 reads LGHNA; CDR2 reads YSLEER. The ends were cut back, 2 bases at V and 0 bases at J, with 11 bases in the middle. The CDR3 spans 15 residues. CDR3 coding DNA: TGCGCCAGCAGCCAAAGGACAGACAGCTCCTACGAGCAGTACTTC. This codes for CASSQRTDSSYEQYF.

This clone was picked up a small number of times. The V and J genes are TRBV7-9 and TRBJ1-2; no definite D call. From germline, CDR1 is SEHNR and CDR2 FQNEAQ (reference sequence). V lost 8 bases, J lost 3 bases, and 19 bases lay in between. The CDR3 is made up of 15 amino acids. CDR3 in amino acids: CASGFKEAEDYGYTF. The CDR3 bases are TGTGCCAGCGGATTCAAGGAGGCAGAAGACTATGGCTACACCTTC.

This sequence joins TRBV27 and TRBJ2-3, with TRBD1 as a possible D gene (6 bases). Germline values: CDR1 MNHEY, CDR2 SMNVEV (reference sequence). This CDR3 contains 15 residues. V was shortened by 6 bases and J by 4 bases, with 17 bases between the two germline ends. The CDR3 coding sequence is TGTGCCAGCAGCCTAGGTGTCAGGGGTGCAGATACGCAGTATTTT. This sequence encodes CASSLGVRGADTQYF.

The chain links TRBV6-1 to TRBJ2-5; D call uncertain. Trimming shortened V by 0 bases and J by 9 bases, and 17 bases separated the two germline ends. This CDR3 is 15 amino acids long. In germline, CDR1 is MNHNS, CDR2 SASEGT. The CDR3 DNA follows: TGTGCCAGCAGTGAAGCGCGGTCCCTTTGGAGTGCCCAGTACTTC. This translates into CASSEARSLWSAQYF.

This rearrangement joins TRBV7-7 to TRBJ2-2; D may be TRBD2 (6 bases). Deletions cut 6 bases from V and 3 bases from J, with 14 bases between. Germline V gives CDR1 SSHAT, CDR2 FNYEAQ (reference sequence). CDR3 length: 15 amino acids. CDR3 coding DNA: TGTGCCAGCAGAGGGGAGGTGGGGGACACCGGGGAGCTGTTTTTT. Its protein product is CASRGEVGDTGELFF.

V usage is TRBV10-3 and J usage is TRBJ2-1, with D maybe TRBD2 (6 bases). V lost 3 bases to trimming and J lost 8 bases, with 11 bases between them. CDR3 length: 13 amino acids. Germline values: CDR1 ENHRY, CDR2 SYGVKD. CDR3 DNA: TGTGCCATCAGTGATTTGGGGGGTGATGAGCAGTTCTTC. Translated, it gives CAISDLGGDEQFF.

This clone was recorded only once. The chain couples TRBV27 to TRBJ1-2; tentative D call: TRBD1 (6 bases). CDR1 and CDR2 from the germline V gene are MNHEY and SMNVEV (reference sequence). CDR3 length equals 14 residues. V was cut by 3 bases and J by 8 bases, with 16 bases left in between. CDR3 amino acids: CASSFRGGQGGYTF. CDR3 coding DNA: TGTGCCAGCAGTTTCCGGGGGGGGCAGGGGGGCTACACCTTC.

The chain couples TRBV27 to TRBJ1-6, with a possible D match to TRBD1 (5 bases). Trimming shortened V by 0 bases and J by 6 bases, and 12 bases separated the two germline ends. This CDR3 has 16 amino acids. Looked up from germline, CDR1 is MNHEY and CDR2 is SMNVEV (reference sequence). CDR3 residues: CASSLSPSGGNSPLHF. The CDR3 DNA is TGTGCCAGCAGTTTATCCCCGTCCGGGGGTAATTCACCCCTCCACTTT.

Only a few counts were recorded for this clone. J is TRBJ2-7 and V is TRBV4-2, with D possibly matching TRBD1 (6 bases). Germline V gene lookup returns CDR1 LGHNA and CDR2 YNFKEQ. This CDR3 spans 13 amino acids. With 4 bases removed from V and 1 base from J, the gap between germline ends came to 8 bases. CDR3 in DNA: TGTGCCAGCAGCCGACAGGTTTCCTACGAGCAGTACTTC. It translates to CASSRQVSYEQYF.

As DNA, the CDR3 is TGTGCCAGCAGCTCACGGACATCCTCTGGAAACACCATATATTTT. The encoded protein is CASSSRTSSGNTIYF. This chain uses TRBV9 with TRBJ1-3; D may be TRBD1 (5 bases). Germline CDR1 and CDR2: SGDLS and YYNGEE. V gave up 4 bases and J gave up 0 bases, with 11 bases separating them. CDR3 length: 15 amino acids.